The 31 T cell receptor beta chains reported below all come from one sample, sequenced in a study of T-cell memory formation after mild COVID-19. TCRdb reanalysed the 5' RACE reads using MiXCR and keeps one entry per CDR3 protein. The table shows 200,000 to 250,000 distinct CDR3 sequences, with under 30% occurring only once. The sample was PBMCs or a T cell subset sorted from them (not recorded which). The receptors were gathered from an adult woman who had mild COVID-19 (a few samples of this study predate the infection). Cell type and time point are not known.

The chain uses TRBV24-1 and TRBJ2-7, with 7 nucleotides matching TRBD1. This CDR3 has 13 residues. CDR1 and CDR2 (germline): KGHDR, SFDVKD. Trimming took 4 bases from V and 7 from J; bases not matched to a gene: 6. DNA for the CDR3: TGTGCCACCAGTGAAGGGGGCCGTGGAGAGCAGTACTTC. Residues: CATSEGGRGEQYF.

The chain uses TRBV3-1 and TRBJ2-5; 7 bases align to TRBD2. The CDR3 is 16 residues long. V lost 2 bases to trimming and J lost 4 bases; unmatched junction nucleotides: 10. The germline gives CDR1 LGHDT, CDR2 YNNKEL (reference sequence). CDR3: CASSQTAAGARETQYF. The CDR3 coding sequence is TGTGCCAGCAGCCAAACGGCTGCGGGAGCCAGAGAGACCCAGTACTTC.

There are a few counts of this clonotype. The rearrangement links TRBV24-1 to TRBJ2-2, with D perhaps matching TRBD1 (6 bases). Germline lookup yields CDR1 KGHDR and CDR2 SFDVKD. The CDR3 is 15 residues long. Trimming left V 7 bases short and J 2 bases short, with 13 bases between. The CDR3 DNA sequence: TGTGCCACCAGCGAGCTCAGGGGAAACACCGGGGAGCTGTTTTTT. Translating gives CATSELRGNTGELFF.

This clonotype was detected only a few times. V and J are TRBV20-1 and TRBJ2-5; 8 bases map to TRBD2. Germline V gene sequence: CDR1 DFQATT, CDR2 SNEGSKA (reference sequence). Trimming took 5 bases from V and 5 from J; bases not matched to a gene: 7. The CDR3 extends over 13 amino acids. As DNA, the CDR3 is TGCAGTGCTTGCTATAGCGGGGAGGAGACCCAGTACTTC. Protein: CSACYSGEETQYF.

CDR3 sequence: CASSQFNNEQFF. In DNA, the CDR3 is TGTGCCAGCAGCCAATTTAACAATGAGCAGTTCTTC. This sequence joins TRBV3-1 and TRBJ2-1; D not resolved. The CDR3 spans 12 residues. CDR1 is LGHDT, CDR2 YNNKEL, per germline (reference sequence). V was cut by 2 bases and J by 5 bases, with 4 bases left in between.

This clonotype showed up just a few times. The CDR3 reads CASSHDRAYEQYF. The CDR3 DNA reads as TGCGCCAGCAGCCATGACAGAGCCTACGAGCAGTACTTC. The V gene is TRBV4-1, the J gene TRBJ2-7; the D gene is possibly TRBD1 (5 bases). Trimming left V 3 bases short and J 2 bases short, with 8 bases between. CDR1 and CDR2 from the germline V gene are MGHRA and YSYEKL. This CDR3 region has 13 residues.

There are a few counts of this clonotype. CDR3 protein: CASSTGTSFYEQYF. DNA for the CDR3: TGCGCCAGCAGCACCGGGACTAGCTTCTACGAGCAGTACTTC. The chain recombines TRBV5-1 with TRBJ2-7, with 9 positions matching TRBD2. This CDR3 comprises 14 residues. Germline loops: CDR1 SGHRS, CDR2 YFSETQ. Trimming cost V 4 bases and J 3 bases; bases outside gene matches: 5. The full variable domain, its missing parts supplied by reference TRBV5-1 and TRBJ2-7, is KAGVTQTPRYLIKTRGQQVTLSCSPISGHRSVSWYQQTPGQGLQFLFEYFSETQRNKGNFPGRFSGRQFSNSRSEMNVSTLELGDSALYLCASSTGTSFYEQYFGPGTRLTVT.

In this sample, this clonotype turned up many times. V gene TRBV4-1 combines with J gene TRBJ1-2, with a possible D match to TRBD1 (5 bases). V lost 0 bases and J 3 bases, leaving 11 bases between the germline ends. The CDR3 contains 15 residues. Germline CDR1 reads MGHRA; CDR2 reads YSYEKL. The CDR3 nucleotides are TGCGCCAGCAGCCAAGAGGGTCAGGGTCACTATGGCTACACCTTC. This translates into CASSQEGQGHYGYTF.

This clonotype was detected a few times. The CDR3 sequence: CASSFAGGTKETQYF. DNA of the CDR3: TGTGCCAGCAGTTTTGCGGGGGGGACGAAGGAGACCCAGTACTTC. The rearrangement joins TRBV12-3 or TRBV12-4 to TRBJ2-5; 9 bases agree with TRBD2. After removal of 3 bases from V and 5 bases from J, the junction contained 7 bases not matched to a gene. The CDR3 is made up of 15 amino acids.

The rearrangement links TRBV11-3 to TRBJ1-4; no clear D. The germline V gene has CDR1 SGHNT and CDR2 YENEEA. There are 11 residues in the CDR3. V shed 2 bases and J shed 9 bases, with 4 bases lying between them. DNA of the CDR3: TGTGCCAGCAGCTTAACGCAAAAACTGTTTTTT. Translating it yields CASSLTQKLFF.

The chain has TRBV4-3 and TRBJ2-3; D assignment may be TRBD1 or TRBD2 (5 bases each). CDR1 and CDR2 from the germline V gene are LGHNA and YSLEER. The CDR3 sequence is 16 residues long. Trimming took off 0 bases at V and 8 bases at J, with 18 bases between the two ends. This chain's CDR3 is CASSQDFGRVGGTQYF. Here the CDR3 DNA reads TGCGCCAGCAGCCAAGATTTTGGCAGGGTAGGAGGTACGCAGTATTTT.

The table lists this clonotype with many counts. This rearrangement joins TRBV20-1 to TRBJ2-7; D perhaps matches TRBD1 (6 bases). The CDR3 spans 11 residues. Per germline, CDR1 DFQATT and CDR2 SNEGSKA (reference sequence). V was trimmed by 8 bases and J by 5 bases, leaving 13 bases between them. The CDR3 DNA follows: TGCAGTCCAAAACAGGGTAACGAGCAGTACTTC. Its protein product is CSPKQGNEQYF.

Here the CDR3 DNA reads TGTGCCAGCAGCTCGAGAGGCGGGAGTGGCTCAGATACGCAGTATTTT. Amino acids: CASSSRGGSGSDTQYF. This rearrangement joins TRBV9 to TRBJ2-3; 7 nucleotides align to TRBD2. The length of the CDR3 is 16 residues. Trimming at V came to 4 bases and at J to 4 bases, leaving 12 bases not matched to a gene. Per the germline V gene, CDR1 is SGDLS and CDR2 is YYNGEE. The full variable domain, completed using reference TRBV9 and TRBJ2-3, is DSGVTQTPKHLITATGQRVTLRCSPRSGDLSVYWYQQSLDQGLQFLIQYYNGEERAKGNILERFSAQQFPDLHSELNLSSLELGDSALYFCASSSRGGSGSDTQYFGPGTRLTVL.

The chain joins TRBV6-2 or TRBV6-3 to TRBJ1-1; D remains ambiguous. Per the germline V gene, CDR1 is MNHEY and CDR2 is SVGEGT. CDR3 length: 14 amino acids. The germline V and J ends were trimmed by 7 bases and 4 bases, with 16 bases remaining between them. The CDR3 coding sequence is TGTGCCAGCACTAAGGAGAGGCGGGTCACTGAAGCTTTCTTT. This gives the protein CASTKERRVTEAFF.

The chain employs TRBV5-4 and TRBJ2-7; D gene unclear. Per the germline V gene, CDR1 is SGHNT and CDR2 is YYREEE (reference sequence). This CDR3 has 14 amino acids. Trimming pared 2 bases from V and 5 bases from J, leaving 14 bases between. CDR3 region: CASSFQVGRHEQYF. DNA of the CDR3: TGTGCCAGCAGCTTTCAGGTTGGGCGACACGAGCAGTACTTC. The full variable domain, its missing parts supplied by reference TRBV5-4 and TRBJ2-7, is ETGVTQSPTHLIKTRGQQVTLRCSSQSGHNTVSWYQQALGQGPQFIFQYYREEENGRGNFPPRFSGLQFPNYSSELNVNALELDDSALYLCASSFQVGRHEQYFGPGTRLTVT.

The chain carries TRBV6-1 and TRBJ2-2; D possibly corresponds to TRBD1 (5 bases). The germline V gene has CDR1 MNHNS and CDR2 SASEGT. Between the trimmed V and J ends, which lost 3 bases and 3 bases, there was a span of 8 bases. This CDR3 spans 14 amino acids. CDR3 bases: TGTGCCAGCAGTGAGCCCAGGGACACCGGGGAGCTGTTTTTT. It is translated as CASSEPRDTGELFF.

The chain couples TRBV19 to TRBJ1-5; D remains ambiguous. Germline V lookup: CDR1 LNHDA, CDR2 SQIVND (reference sequence). The CDR3 is made up of 14 amino acids. Trimming removed 5 bases from V and 7 bases from J, with 15 bases in between. The CDR3 protein is CASSAPPGIQPQHF. The CDR3, as DNA: TGTGCCAGTAGTGCCCCTCCTGGTATCCAGCCCCAGCATTTT.

This chain uses TRBV10-3 with TRBJ2-7, with 9 bases aligning to TRBD2. The junction had 12 bases not matched to a gene; V was cut back by 6 bases and J by 9 bases. The CDR3 extends over 14 amino acids. Germline assignment: CDR1 ENHRY and CDR2 SYGVKD. CDR3 in amino acids: CAIRPGLANLGQYF. The CDR3, as DNA: TGTGCCATCAGGCCGGGACTAGCCAACCTGGGGCAGTACTTC.

This clonotype was seen more than once but under ten times. The gene calls are TRBV6-5 and TRBJ1-3, with D perhaps matching TRBD1 (6 bases). Trimming took 5 bases from V and 4 from J, leaving 18 bases between them. The germline CDR1 and CDR2 sequences are MNHEY and SVGAGI. The CDR3 length is 16 residues. The CDR3 region has the DNA TGTGCCAGCAGTCATATTACACAGGGCGTCGGAAACACCATATATTTT. Translating it yields CASSHITQGVGNTIYF.

J is TRBJ2-1 and V is TRBV9; possible D gene TRBD2, 5 bases. V gave up 4 bases and J gave up 1 base, with 24 bases separating them. There are 19 residues in the CDR3. Germline V lookup: CDR1 SGDLS, CDR2 YYNGEE. The CDR3 DNA is TGTGCCAGCAGCACATACTCCCCCCTCGCGGGTTTTTCCTACAATGAGCAGTTCTTC. The encoded protein is CASSTYSPLAGFSYNEQFF. Combining the CDR3 with reference TRBV9 and TRBJ2-1 gives the whole variable domain DSGVTQTPKHLITATGQRVTLRCSPRSGDLSVYWYQQSLDQGLQFLIQYYNGEERAKGNILERFSAQQFPDLHSELNLSSLELGDSALYFCASSTYSPLAGFSYNEQFFGPGTRLTVL.

This sequence joins TRBV5-4 and TRBJ1-1; D is undetermined. Germline CDR1 reads SGHNT; CDR2 reads YYREEE (reference sequence). Trimming removed 1 base from V and 1 base from J, with 2 bases in between. The CDR3 totals 12 residues. CDR3 DNA: TGTGCCAGCAGCTTGTGGAACACTGAAGCTTTCTTT. Translation gives CASSLWNTEAFF.

The rearrangement joins TRBV7-3 to TRBJ2-3; D is unclear. V was clipped by 1 base and J by 6 bases, with 14 bases between them. Germline V CDR1 and CDR2: SGHTA, FQGTGA. The CDR3 consists of 15 residues. In nucleotides, the CDR3 is TGTGCCAGCAGCTTAAGTCGTACGGGTGGGGATACGCAGTATTTT. It encodes CASSLSRTGGDTQYF.

The V gene is TRBV10-3, the J gene TRBJ2-7; weak D call: TRBD1 (5 bases). CDR3 length: 14 amino acids. V lost 0 bases and J lost 1, with 7 bases in between. Looked up from germline, CDR1 is ENHRY and CDR2 is SYGVKD. Here the CDR3 DNA reads TGTGCCATCAGTGAGTCTACAGGTTCCTACGAGCAGTACTTC. This codes for CAISESTGSYEQYF.

This chain links TRBV12-3 or TRBV12-4 with TRBJ1-1, with a tentative D call TRBD1 (6 bases). The V end was cut by 6 bases, the J end by 6 bases, with 14 bases between. The CDR3 contains 13 residues. The CDR3 nucleotides are TGTGCCAGCAGCCCACAGGGTGGGTCTGAAGCTTTCTTT. Amino acid sequence: CASSPQGGSEAFF.

The chain couples TRBV5-5 to TRBJ2-3, with D hard to call. Germline V CDR1 and CDR2: SGHKS, YYEKEE (reference sequence). Trimming shortened V by 3 bases and J by 2 bases, and 7 bases separated the two germline ends. The CDR3 is 13 residues long. Here the CDR3 DNA reads TGTGCCAGCAGCTCGACCTACACAGATACGCAGTATTTT. Protein product: CASSSTYTDTQYF. Full variable domain (rest looked up from reference TRBV5-5 and TRBJ2-3): DAGVTQSPTHLIKTRGQQVTLRCSPISGHKSVSWYQQVLGQGPQFIFQYYEKEERGRGNFPDRFSARQFPNYSSELNVNALLLGDSALYLCASSSTYTDTQYFGPGTRLTVL.

The chain is built from TRBV24-1 and TRBJ2-7; D is unresolved. Germline values: CDR1 KGHDR, CDR2 SFDVKD. The length of the CDR3 is 13 residues. Between the trimmed V and J ends, which lost 2 bases and 5 bases, there was a span of 9 bases. The CDR3 here is CATSDSQWNEQYF. The CDR3 nucleotides are TGTGCCACCAGTGATTCTCAATGGAACGAGCAGTACTTC.

This sequence joins TRBV25-1 and TRBJ2-5; D is undetermined. Germline V gene data show CDR1 as MGHDK and CDR2 as SYGVNS. V was shortened by 8 bases and J by 5 bases, with 12 bases between the two germline ends. The CDR3 has 12 amino acids. The DNA for the CDR3 is TGTGCCAGCCCGAAGCGACGGGAGACCCAGTACTTC. The encoded protein is CASPKRRETQYF.

V is TRBV6-2 or TRBV6-3 and J is TRBJ2-7; no clear D. CDR3 size: 14 residues. V was cut by 0 bases and J by 5 bases, with 11 bases left in between. In germline, CDR1 is MNHEY, CDR2 SVGEGT. The CDR3 spells CASSYSLFGDEQYF. The CDR3 coding sequence is TGTGCCAGCAGTTACTCCCTATTTGGGGACGAGCAGTACTTC.

The rearrangement joins TRBV18 to TRBJ1-5, with a tentative D call TRBD1 (5 bases). The CDR3 extends over 13 amino acids. Germline V gene lookup returns CDR1 KGHSH and CDR2 LQKENI. V dropped 5 bases and J dropped 4 bases, with 9 bases sitting between them. This CDR3 is CASSSTENQPQHF. CDR3 nucleotides: TGTGCCAGCTCATCGACAGAGAATCAGCCCCAGCATTTT.

V usage is TRBV10-1 and J usage is TRBJ2-5; no reliable D call. The V gene's germline CDR1 is WNHNN and CDR2 SYGVQD (reference sequence). V shed 5 bases and J shed 4 bases, with 14 bases lying between them. The CDR3 covers 14 residues. The CDR3 loop is CASSMSPAGETQYF. CDR3 DNA sequence: TGCGCCAGCAGTATGTCCCCGGCAGGAGAGACCCAGTACTTC.

This chain connects TRBV5-4 to TRBJ2-5; 10 nucleotides agree with TRBD2. The CDR3 loop spans 17 amino acids. With V trimmed by 2 bases and J by 2 bases, 9 bases remained unmatched. Germline V gene data show CDR1 as SGHNT and CDR2 as YYREEE (reference sequence). The DNA of the CDR3 is TGTGCCAGCAGCTTTGGTACTAGCGGGGTGCTACAAGAGACCCAGTACTTC. Its translation: CASSFGTSGVLQETQYF.